The clone carrying this T cell receptor (beta chain) was counted between two and nine times. The entry originates in a study of CD8 T cells in Susac syndrome. The ends were cut back, 2 bases at V and 0 bases at J, with 5 bases in the middle. The CDR3 totals 13 residues. CDR1 LGHDT and CDR2 YNNKEL come from the germline V gene (reference sequence). TCR beta sequencing covered blood CD8+ and CD4+ T cells. Negative isolation yielded CD8+ and CD4+ T cells; FACS enriched TEMRA cells. Reverse transcription used about 0.45 to 1 ug RNA and random hexamers. MiXCR, run by TCRdb on the immunoSEQ multiplex PCR reads, gives a single entry per CDR3 protein. The sample has approximately 150,000 distinct CDR3 sequences, about 91% seen once; the top ten hold 0.08%.

The genes are TRBV3-1 and TRBJ2-7; D gene uncertain. The TCR originated in a human donor in good health. The sequenced sample was CD4+ T cells from PBMCs. CDR3 in amino acids: CASSQWSSYEQYF. CDR3 sequence (DNA): TGTGCCAGCAGCCAATGGAGCTCCTACGAGCAGTACTTC.